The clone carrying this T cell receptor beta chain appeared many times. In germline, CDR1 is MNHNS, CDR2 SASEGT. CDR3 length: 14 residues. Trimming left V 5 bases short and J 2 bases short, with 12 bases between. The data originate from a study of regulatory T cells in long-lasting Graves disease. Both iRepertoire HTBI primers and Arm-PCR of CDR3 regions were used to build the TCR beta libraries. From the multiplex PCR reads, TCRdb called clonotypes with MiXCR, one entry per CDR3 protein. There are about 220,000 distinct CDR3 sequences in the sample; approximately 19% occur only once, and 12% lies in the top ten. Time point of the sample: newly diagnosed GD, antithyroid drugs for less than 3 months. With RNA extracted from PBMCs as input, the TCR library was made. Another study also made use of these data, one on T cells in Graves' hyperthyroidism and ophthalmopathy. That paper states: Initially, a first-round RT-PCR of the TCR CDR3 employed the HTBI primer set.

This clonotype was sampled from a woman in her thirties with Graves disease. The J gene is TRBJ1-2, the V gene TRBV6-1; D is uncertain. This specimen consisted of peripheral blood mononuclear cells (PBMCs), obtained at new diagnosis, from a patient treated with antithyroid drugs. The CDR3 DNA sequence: TGTGCCAGCAGTACCTACCCGGGAAACTATGGCTACACCTTC. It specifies CASSTYPGNYGYTF.